A selection of T cell receptor beta chains follows, all from one sample in a study of shared clonotypes between healthy human individuals. Clones were sequenced by immunoSEQ multiplex PCR, and TCRdb holds only the in-frame ones, with some missing. The sample records more than 1 million clones, around three quarters being singletons. Sequencing was done on a sample of memory CD4+ T cells from PBMCs. These TCRs come from a man aged 18-30 years in good health. Some clones in this sample may be carry-over from other donors' samples. Each CDR3 is given with its conserved first and last residue. The order of the fields is clone size, J gene, D gene, V gene, CDR3 protein, CDR3 DNA. D genes are given only for firm matches. The size entry is marked missing in some rows and otherwise reads once, few, many or a size class.

- | TRBJ2-2 | TRBD2 | TRBV10-3 | CATRPAGDADTGELFF | TGTGCCACCCGCCCGGCGGGAGACGCAGACACCGGGGAGCTGTTTTTT
- | TRBJ2-7 | - | TRBV7-2 | CASSLGTGDTYEQYF | TGTGCCAGCAGCTTAGGGACGGGGGACACCTACGAGCAGTACTTC
- | TRBJ1-4 | TRBD1 | TRBV7-8 | CASSDRGQGNEKLFF | TGTGCCAGCAGCGACCGGGGACAGGGTAATGAAAAACTGTTTTTT
- | TRBJ2-4 | - | TRBV2 | CASSEAGGGTKNIQYF | TGTGCCAGCAGTGAAGCAGGGGGGGGAACCAAAAACATTCAGTACTTC
- | TRBJ2-1 | TRBD2 | TRBV6-6 | CASIQSGRAGNEQFF | TGTGCCAGCATCCAAAGCGGGAGGGCCGGGAATGAGCAGTTCTTC
- | TRBJ2-1 | - | TRBV5-1 | CASSLRGKLYNEQFF | TGCGCCAGCAGCTTGAGGGGTAAACTATACAATGAGCAGTTCTTC
few | TRBJ1-1 | - | TRBV5-1 | CASSEVGTEAFF | TGCGCCAGCAGCGAGGTGGGCACTGAAGCTTTCTTT
- | TRBJ2-5 | TRBD1 | TRBV9 | CASSATGEETQYF | TGTGCCAGCAGCGCGACAGGGGAAGAGACCCAGTACTTC
- | TRBJ2-2 | TRBD2 | TRBV5-1 | CASRGRANTGELFF | TGCGCCAGCAGAGGGAGGGCGAACACCGGGGAGCTGTTTTTT
- | TRBJ2-3 | TRBD2 | TRBV6-1 | CASNYPGGTQYF | TGTGCCAGCAACTACCCGGGGGGTACGCAGTATTTT
many | TRBJ2-3 | - | TRBV5-4 | CASSFGGGFDTQYF | TGTGCCAGCAGCTTCGGGGGAGGTTTCGATACGCAGTATTTT
many | TRBJ2-1 | TRBD1 | TRBV28 | CASSRFTLGQGGSNEQFF | TGTGCCAGCAGCCGCTTTACCCTTGGACAGGGGGGAAGCAATGAGCAGTTCTTC
once | TRBJ2-3 | TRBD2 | TRBV5-1 | CASSLGFVAGGTDTQYF | TGCGCCAGCAGCTTGGGGTTTGTAGCGGGAGGCACAGATACGCAGTATTTT
- | TRBJ1-1 | - | TRBV14 | CASSQVRQGEAFF | TGTGCCAGCAGCCAAGTGAGGCAGGGGGAAGCTTTCTTT
- | TRBJ2-7 | - | TRBV12-1 | CASSFAPDYSYEQYF | TGTGCCAGCAGCTTTGCGCCGGACTACTCCTACGAGCAGTACTTC
- | TRBJ2-7 | - | TRBV28 | CASSLVGMRPYEQYF | TGTGCCAGCAGTTTAGTGGGTATGAGGCCCTACGAGCAGTACTTC
few | TRBJ1-1 | - | TRBV5-4 | CASSHPTGNTEAFF | TGTGCCAGCAGCCATCCCACCGGGAACACTGAAGCTTTCTTT
- | TRBJ1-6 | - | TRBV30 | CAWRRQGASPLHF | TGTGCCTGGAGGAGGCAGGGAGCTTCACCCCTCCACTTT
- | TRBJ2-2 | - | TRBV9 | CASTERAWGELFF | TGTGCCAGCACAGAGCGAGCCTGGGGGGAGCTGTTTTTT
- | TRBJ2-6 | TRBD1 | TRBV11-2 | CASSLRGQGHPGANVLTF | TGTGCCAGCAGCTTAAGGGGACAGGGTCACCCTGGGGCCAACGTCCTGACTTTC
- | TRBJ1-1 | - | TRBV10-1 | CASSEGTVREAFF | TGCGCCAGCAGTGAGGGGACGGTCCGAGAAGCTTTCTTT
once | TRBJ2-1 | TRBD1 | TRBV2 | CASSTDRDEQFF | TGTGCCAGCAGTACCGACAGGGATGAGCAGTTCTTC
few | TRBJ1-4 | - | TRBV2 | CASSGAIGTRVEKLFF | TGTGCCAGCAGTGGGGCTATCGGGACACGTGTCGAAAAACTGTTTTTT
- | TRBJ1-2 | - | TRBV2 | CASGQGELSNYGYTF | TGTGCCAGCGGGCAGGGCGAACTTTCTAACTATGGCTACACCTTC
few | TRBJ2-3 | - | TRBV12-2 | CASRLAKRAVQDTQYF | TGTGCAAGTCGCTTAGCGAAAAGGGCGGTTCAAGATACGCAGTATTTT
once | TRBJ2-6 | TRBD2 | TRBV5-1 | CASRSGGSGANVLTF | TGCGCCAGCAGATCGGGGGGCTCTGGGGCCAACGTCCTGACTTTC
- | TRBJ1-2 | - | TRBV6-4 | CASSDWGQGYTF | TGTGCCAGCAGTGACTGGGGTCAGGGCTACACCTTC
few | TRBJ2-3 | TRBD2 | TRBV29-1 | CSVDGTSGRGDTQYF | TGCAGCGTTGACGGGACTAGCGGGAGGGGGGATACGCAGTATTTT
- | TRBJ2-7 | TRBD1 | TRBV10-2 | CASSDLNRGGRLEQYF | TGCGCCAGCAGTGACTTAAACAGGGGTGGGCGTTTGGAGCAGTACTTC
- | TRBJ1-4 | - | TRBV28 | CASSRRGGATNEKLFF | TGTGCCAGCAGTCGTAGGGGGGGAGCAACTAATGAAAAACTGTTTTTT
- | TRBJ1-4 | - | TRBV4-1 | CASSRRTRNNEKLFF | TGCGCCAGCAGTCGTCGGACGAGAAATAATGAAAAACTGTTTTTT
- | TRBJ1-5 | TRBD1 | TRBV2 | CASSEDRERYQPQHF | TGTGCCAGCAGCGAGGACAGGGAAAGGTATCAGCCCCAGCATTTT
- | TRBJ2-1 | - | TRBV27 | CASSYGSTSYNEQFF | TGTGCCAGCAGTTATGGCAGCACCTCCTACAATGAGCAGTTCTTC
- | TRBJ1-2 | TRBD1 | TRBV14 | CASSLSEGAIGSYGYTF | TGTGCCAGCAGCCTTTCGGAGGGGGCTATCGGGTCCTATGGCTACACCTTC
- | TRBJ2-7 | TRBD2 | TRBV5-1 | CASSLGTSGSSYEQYF | TGCGCCAGCAGCTTGGGGACTAGCGGGAGCTCCTACGAGCAGTACTTC
- | TRBJ1-2 | TRBD1 | TRBV2 | CASRSGQGYGYTF | TGTGCCAGCAGAAGTGGACAGGGATATGGCTACACCTTC